This TCR beta chain is drawn from a study of identical twins. Using its own MiXCR run on the 5' RACE reads, TCRdb lists one record per CDR3 protein. The data show 1.5 million to 2 million distinct CDR3 sequences, under 35% seen once. This clonotype was sampled from a newborn girl in good health. The sequenced sample consisted of cord blood.

The CDR3: CSARFGTGAYEQYF. CDR3 DNA sequence: TGCAGTGCTCGTTTCGGGACAGGGGCCTACGAGCAGTACTTC. V gene TRBV20-1 combines with J gene TRBJ2-4; 10 bases map to TRBD1. The J call could be wrong; TRBJ2-7 is a better fit for the DNA end. This CDR3 spans 14 amino acids. Germline CDR1 is DFQATT and CDR2 is SNEGSKA (reference sequence).